This paragraph covers one T cell receptor (beta chain) sequence. There is no known antigen for this receptor. Base qualities are not recorded, but no much larger clone differs from it by a single base. The data are from a study of T cell responses to AZD1222 COVID-19 vaccine (dated by TCRdb to the early 2020s). Study-level background: AZD1222 recipients with second doses at about 4 weeks or about 12 weeks were pooled, because spike-specific TCR depth and breadth did not differ between schedules. A total of 230 to 250 trial participants underwent TCR sequencing, of whom about 200 received two doses of AZD1222 and some 25 received two doses of the MenACWY control vaccine. Trial participants were enrolled into age subgroups of 18-55, 56-69 and 70-plus years, which contained about 150, 27 and 61 TCR-sequenced participants, respectively. Here is what the overall study found, with its caveats: The 56-69-year group was small, and its depth increase did not reach significance, likely because of low power. Conclusions about previously exposed vaccinees were limited because only six AZD1222 recipients were SARS-CoV-2 seropositive at baseline. Because no day 14 peak-response samples were available, repertoires were characterized only after the peak T cell response. Vaccine-associated CD4 TCRs spanned the whole spike protein, with dominant responses in regions 160-218 and 743-854. Reportedly, almost half of the unique spike-specific TCRs recognized epitopes lying outside the regions that are mutated in the B.1.351 and B.1.1.7 variants. Spike-specific TCR breadth and depth rose significantly after two AZD1222 doses compared with day 0 and with MenACWY recipients. Participants were mostly white British, with more females than males. The authors suggested clonal diversity may have been underestimated.

This specimen's time point label, per the study, means: baseline before first vaccination. Vaccinee samples were obtained from the UK trials COV001 and COV002, which included a single-blind randomized controlled phase 2/3 trial of AZD1222 (ChAdOx1 nCoV-19) in healthy adults. Trial participant PBMC samples were collected at day 0 and day 28 after the second dose for TCRbeta chain sequencing. The CDR3 regions of human TCRbeta chains were analyzed by immunosequencing. Per the authors' processing: Repertoire TCRs were checked for matches against a reference library of SARS-CoV-2-specific TCRs that had been generated using the MIRA antigen-specificity platform. Breadth was defined as the fraction of unique TCRs that were SARS-CoV-2-associated. Depth was defined as the fraction of total T cells that were SARS-CoV-2-associated. Using the MIRA data, each spike-specific TCR was assigned both to the spike region to which the TCR was reactive and to a CD4 or CD8 class. Log10-transformed breadth and depth values were compared by one-way ANOVA with Sidak's multiple comparisons tests. In its TCRdb copy, this immuneACCESS table keeps in-frame sequences only and misses some clones. Where compared with another copy, unresolved V genes explain less than half of these, and the others have no known cause. The V and J calls and clone size were taken over from that table, and D and trimming were inferred from the DNA. The sample has 75,000 to 100,000 clones on record, roughly 85% of them singletons. The ten top clones hold around 5.9% of the sample.

This specimen consisted of peripheral blood, obtained on day 0 of AZD1222 vaccination. This sequence was found in an adult in good health.

CDR3 region: CASSQGTGYYNEQFF. The DNA sequence is TGCGCCAGCAGCCAAGGGACAGGGTACTACAATGAGCAGTTCTTC. The chain employs TRBV4-3 and TRBJ2-1, and TRBD1 aligns with 8 junction nucleotides. CDR1 and CDR2 are read off the germline V gene as LGHNA and YSLEER. The CDR3 goes from the cysteine to the phenylalanine over 15 residues. Here the CDR3 DNA is all that survives: 45 bases in frame from base 1. The germline V and J ends show losses of 1 base and 3 bases respectively, and no gene match explains 2 bases of the junction.